Shown below are 28 T cell receptor beta chains from a single sample sequenced in a study of identical twins. MiXCR, run by TCRdb on the 5' RACE reads, gives a single entry per CDR3 protein. This sample yields 500,000 to 650,000 distinct CDR3 sequences, of which less than 9% are seen a single time; 1.6% belongs to the top ten. A further study also used this sample, focusing on yellow fever vaccine responses in identical twins.

Sequencing used PBMCs. The origin of the receptors is a woman in her late teens or twenties in good health.

This clonotype showed up many times. The chain couples TRBV9 to TRBJ1-4, with no clear D. CDR3 length equals 15 residues. V lost 6 bases to trimming and J lost 0 bases, with 12 bases between them. Germline-derived CDR1 and CDR2 are SGDLS and YYNGEE. Here the CDR3 reads CASTPSGTTNEKLFF. In nucleotides, the CDR3 is TGTGCCAGCACCCCGTCGGGAACAACTAATGAAAAACTGTTTTTT.

A few counts support this clonotype. The V gene is TRBV5-1, the J gene TRBJ2-1; perhaps TRBD2 as D (5 bases). V was trimmed by 1 base and J by 4 bases, leaving 12 bases between them. The length of the CDR3 is 15 residues. Germline V gene lookup returns CDR1 SGHRS and CDR2 YFSETQ. The CDR3 region is CASSLNPGTYNEQFF. The CDR3, as DNA: TGCGCCAGCAGCTTGAATCCGGGAACTTACAATGAGCAGTTCTTC.

This clonotype was seen ten or more times. This chain joins TRBV4-1 and TRBJ2-1; D ambiguous. V was pared by 0 bases and J by 2 bases, with 8 bases between. Germline V lookup: CDR1 MGHRA, CDR2 YSYEKL. The CDR3 extends over 15 amino acids. CDR3 amino acids: CASSQDVGPYNEQFF. The CDR3 DNA follows: TGCGCCAGCAGCCAAGATGTTGGACCCTACAATGAGCAGTTCTTC.

The rearrangement joins TRBV20-1 to TRBJ1-1; D is possibly TRBD1 (6 bases). The CDR3 runs 13 residues. In germline, CDR1 is DFQATT, CDR2 SNEGSKA (reference sequence). V was trimmed by 6 bases and J by 1 base, leaving 12 bases between them. The DNA for the CDR3 is TGCAGTGCCGCGTCGACAGGGAACACTGAAGCTTTCTTT. Translating gives CSAASTGNTEAFF.

The rearrangement joins TRBV7-9 to TRBJ1-4; no clear D gene. The CDR3 loop spans 15 amino acids. CDR1 SEHNR and CDR2 FQNEAQ come from the germline V gene (reference sequence). V was shortened by 5 bases and J by 6 bases, with 16 bases between the two germline ends. The CDR3 spells CASSPMGGPDEKLFF. The CDR3 coding sequence is TGTGCCAGCAGCCCTATGGGCGGACCGGATGAAAAACTGTTTTTT.

The V and J genes are TRBV19 and TRBJ1-1; possibly TRBD1 for D (5 bases). The V end was cut by 4 bases, the J end by 1 base, with 13 bases between. This CDR3 comprises 15 residues. CDR1 is LNHDA and CDR2 is SQIVND in the germline V gene (reference sequence). CDR3 sequence: CASSKAGTGNTEAFF. For the CDR3, the DNA is TGTGCCAGTAGTAAGGCTGGCACAGGGAACACTGAAGCTTTCTTT.

At least ten counts were recorded for this clonotype. The rearrangement links TRBV20-1 to TRBJ2-7; no firm D call. The CDR3 runs 13 residues. Trimming took 1 base from V and 3 from J, leaving 10 bases between them. From germline, CDR1 is DFQATT and CDR2 SNEGSKA (reference sequence). DNA of the CDR3: TGCAGTGCTAGAGGTCTCCTGTTCTACGAGCAGTACGTC. Encoded protein: CSARGLLFYEQYV.

This clonotype was observed at least ten times. The J gene is TRBJ2-7, the V gene TRBV28; 9 nucleotides line up with TRBD1. V was pared by 2 bases and J by 4 bases, with 0 bases of the junction left unmatched. CDR3 length equals 13 residues. The V gene's germline CDR1 is MDHEN and CDR2 SYDVKM. The CDR3 DNA is TGTGCCAGCAGTTTAGGGACAGGGTACGAGCAGTACGTC. It yields the protein CASSLGTGYEQYV.

This clonotype came up a few times. The gene calls are TRBV2 and TRBJ2-1, with 9 bases lining up with TRBD2. The CDR3 has 16 residues. Germline V gene data show CDR1 as SNHLY and CDR2 as FYNNEI. With 8 bases clipped from V and 2 bases from J, the junction kept 10 bases outside the gene matches. Here the CDR3 DNA reads TGTGCCAGCCCCGAGGGTCTAGCGGGGACCTACAATGAGCAGTTCTTC. Its translation is CASPEGLAGTYNEQFF.

This clonotype was observed a few times. The rearrangement uses TRBV6-1 and TRBJ1-2, with D possibly being TRBD1 (5 bases). The CDR3 spans 13 residues. Trimming shortened V by 4 bases and J by 2 bases, and 8 bases separated the two germline ends. Germline V gene data show CDR1 as MNHNS and CDR2 as SASEGT. DNA for the CDR3: TGTGCCAGCAGTGGGACACGGAACTATGGCTACACCTTC. The encoded protein is CASSGTRNYGYTF.

This clonotype has at least ten counts. The J gene is TRBJ1-6, the V gene TRBV7-6; D is undetermined. The germline gives CDR1 SGHVS, CDR2 FNYEAQ. Deletions cut 6 bases from V and 5 bases from J, with 8 bases between. The CDR3 sequence is 13 residues long. CDR3 bases: TGTGCCAGCAGTCTCGATAATAATTCACCCCTCCACTTT. Translation gives CASSLDNNSPLHF.

The chain carries TRBV7-6 and TRBJ2-5; TRBD2 aligns across 9 bases. Per the germline V gene, CDR1 is SGHVS and CDR2 is FNYEAQ. The CDR3 runs to 16 residues. The V and J ends lost 2 bases and 4 bases, in that order; junction bases with no gene match: 8. CDR3 protein: CASSLKAGGPRETQYF. The CDR3 bases are TGTGCCAGCAGCTTAAAGGCGGGAGGGCCGAGAGAGACCCAGTACTTC.

V and J are TRBV20-1 and TRBJ2-6; D remains unclear. Trimming stripped 5 bases from V and 0 bases from J, with 5 bases between. This CDR3 contains 13 residues. Per the germline V gene, CDR1 is DFQATT and CDR2 is SNEGSKA (reference sequence). The CDR3 loop is CSAGSSGANVLTF. The CDR3 DNA reads TGCAGTGCTGGTTCCTCTGGGGCCAACGTCCTGACTTTC.

The chain uses TRBV6-1 and TRBJ2-2; D is uncertain. The CDR3 is 13 amino acids. V was pared by 3 bases and J by 8 bases, with 10 bases between. CDR1 and CDR2 (germline): MNHNS, SASEGT. DNA of the CDR3: TGTGCCAGCAGTGATTGGGGTGCGGGGGAGCTGTTTTTT. This codes for CASSDWGAGELFF.

This clonotype was recorded at least ten times. It is unclear where the CDR3 begins or ends on the DNA, so no DNA is shown, and the CDR3 is as TCRdb lists it. The V and J genes are TRBV3-1 and TRBJ2-1; the D call in the table, TRBD1, was not verified against the DNA. Per the germline V gene, CDR1 is LGHDT and CDR2 is YNNKEL (reference sequence). Termini included, the CDR3 measures 16 amino acids. The CDR3 here is CASSQEPLWQWNEQFF.

The rearrangement uses TRBV13 and TRBJ1-4, with D possibly matching TRBD1 (5 bases). In germline, CDR1 is PRHDT, CDR2 FYEKMQ (reference sequence). Trimming pared 4 bases from V and 4 bases from J, leaving 10 bases between. This CDR3 spans 14 amino acids. CDR3 region: CASSSGRINEKLFF. CDR3 DNA sequence: TGTGCCAGCAGCTCGGGACGGATTAATGAAAAACTGTTTTTT. Full variable domain (remainder filled in from reference TRBV13 and TRBJ1-4): AAGVIQSPRHLIKEKRETATLKCYPIPRHDTVYWYQQGPGQDPQFLISFYEKMQSDKGSIPDRFSAQQFSDYHSELNMSSLELGDSALYFCASSSGRINEKLFFGSGTQLSVL.

This clonotype was seen more than once but under ten times. The chain couples TRBV5-1 to TRBJ2-1; weak D call: TRBD2 (8 bases). Per germline, CDR1 SGHRS and CDR2 YFSETQ. The CDR3 length is 17 residues. Trimming took 2 bases from V and 3 from J, leaving 18 bases between them. CDR3: CASSFGGDSLYYNEQFF. The CDR3 DNA sequence: TGCGCCAGCAGCTTCGGGGGGGACAGCCTCTACTACAATGAGCAGTTCTTC.

This clonotype was recorded many times. V and J are TRBV28 and TRBJ2-7, with unresolved D. The CDR3 runs to 11 residues. The V and J ends lost 3 bases and 3 bases respectively, with 3 bases between them. CDR1 and CDR2 (germline): MDHEN, SYDVKM. The CDR3 nucleotides read TGTGCCAGCAGTTTCGGCTACGAGCAGTACGTC. As protein: CASSFGYEQYV.

The chain is built from TRBV2 and TRBJ2-4; 12 nucleotides line up with TRBD2. The CDR3 is 15 amino acids. CDR1 is SNHLY, CDR2 FYNNEI, per germline. The J segment lost 7 bases and the V segment lost 6 bases, leaving 7 bases of the junction unmatched. CDR3 bases: TGTGCCAGCAGCCGACTAGCGGGAGTGGGTAACATTCAGTACTTC. Protein: CASSRLAGVGNIQYF.

This rearrangement joins TRBV6-1 to TRBJ2-6; possible D gene TRBD1, 6 bases. The V and J ends lost 6 bases and 0 bases respectively, with 12 bases between them. The CDR3 is made up of 16 amino acids. The germline V gene encodes CDR1 MNHNS and CDR2 SASEGT. The CDR3 loop is CASSRDTSSGANVLTF. The CDR3 DNA follows: TGTGCCAGCAGCCGGGACACAAGCTCTGGGGCCAACGTCCTGACTTTC.

This clonotype came up a few times. The chain has TRBV12-3 or TRBV12-4 and TRBJ2-1, with TRBD1 identical over 12 bases. Unmatched junction bases numbered 5, after V lost 6 bases and J lost 8 bases. The CDR3 length is 14 residues. The DNA of the CDR3 is TGTGCCAGCAGCCGGGACAGGGGGCCCGATGAGCAGTTCTTC. It yields the protein CASSRDRGPDEQFF.

This clonotype has more than one count but fewer than ten. The chain carries TRBV20-1 and TRBJ1-2, with D possibly TRBD1 on 6 matching bases. Per germline, CDR1 DFQATT and CDR2 SNEGSKA (reference sequence). This CDR3 region has 15 residues. The germline V and J ends were trimmed by 1 base and 7 bases, with 19 bases remaining between them. The CDR3 DNA reads TGCAGTGCTAGAGGCTCCCTGACCCAGGGGCTTGGCTACACCTTC. It encodes CSARGSLTQGLGYTF.

This clonotype was detected ten times or more. The rearrangement uses TRBV20-1 and TRBJ2-7; 12 bases match TRBD1. CDR3 length: 14 residues. Trimming removed 4 bases from V and 6 bases from J; junction bases left unmatched: 7. Per the germline V gene, CDR1 is DFQATT and CDR2 is SNEGSKA (reference sequence). CDR3: CSATRDRGHLEQYV. The CDR3 bases are TGCAGTGCTACCCGGGACAGGGGGCATCTCGAGCAGTACGTC.

There are many counts of this clonotype. The CDR3 nucleotides read TGTGCCACCAGTGATAGCGGGGCGGGGGAGTATTTT. Amino acid sequence: CATSDSGAGEYF. This chain uses TRBV24-1 with TRBJ2-3; 7 bases line up with TRBD2. The ends lost 3 bases at V and 13 bases at J; junction bases unmatched: 6. This CDR3 is 12 amino acids long. Germline V gene sequence: CDR1 KGHDR, CDR2 SFDVKD.

The chain has TRBV7-3 and TRBJ1-1; tentative D call: TRBD1 (6 bases). With 5 bases removed from V and 3 bases from J, the gap between germline ends came to 13 bases. The CDR3 contains 14 residues. Germline V CDR1 and CDR2: SGHTA, FQGTGA. The DNA of the CDR3 is TGTGCCAGCAGCCCGACAGGTGGATACACTGAAGCTTTCTTT. Residues: CASSPTGGYTEAFF.

This clonotype was counted only a few times. This chain links TRBV27 with TRBJ2-1; 10 positions match TRBD1. The trim removed 5 bases at V and 7 bases at J, leaving 8 bases unmatched. There are 15 residues in the CDR3. CDR1 MNHEY and CDR2 SMNVEV come from the germline V gene (reference sequence). For the CDR3, the DNA is TGTGCCAGCAGTACTACCGGGACAGGGGTGAATGAGCAGTTCTTC. Its translation: CASSTTGTGVNEQFF.

This clonotype was detected many times. This chain joins TRBV27 and TRBJ2-7; 13 bases match TRBD2. Per germline, CDR1 MNHEY and CDR2 SMNVEV (reference sequence). This CDR3 comprises 16 residues. After removal of 3 bases from V and 4 bases from J, the junction contained 6 bases not matched to a gene. CDR3 protein: CASSFSGTSGTYEQYF. The CDR3 region has the DNA TGTGCCAGCAGTTTCTCGGGGACTAGCGGGACTTACGAGCAGTACTTC.

In its sample, this clonotype was seen a few times. The rearrangement joins TRBV6-1 to TRBJ1-6; D is possibly TRBD1 (6 bases). This CDR3 has 14 residues. V dropped 3 bases and J dropped 6 bases, with 9 bases sitting between them. CDR1 is MNHNS, CDR2 SASEGT, per germline. The CDR3 spells CASSDGRGNSPLHF. CDR3 DNA sequence: TGTGCCAGCAGTGACGGCAGGGGTAATTCACCCCTCCACTTT.